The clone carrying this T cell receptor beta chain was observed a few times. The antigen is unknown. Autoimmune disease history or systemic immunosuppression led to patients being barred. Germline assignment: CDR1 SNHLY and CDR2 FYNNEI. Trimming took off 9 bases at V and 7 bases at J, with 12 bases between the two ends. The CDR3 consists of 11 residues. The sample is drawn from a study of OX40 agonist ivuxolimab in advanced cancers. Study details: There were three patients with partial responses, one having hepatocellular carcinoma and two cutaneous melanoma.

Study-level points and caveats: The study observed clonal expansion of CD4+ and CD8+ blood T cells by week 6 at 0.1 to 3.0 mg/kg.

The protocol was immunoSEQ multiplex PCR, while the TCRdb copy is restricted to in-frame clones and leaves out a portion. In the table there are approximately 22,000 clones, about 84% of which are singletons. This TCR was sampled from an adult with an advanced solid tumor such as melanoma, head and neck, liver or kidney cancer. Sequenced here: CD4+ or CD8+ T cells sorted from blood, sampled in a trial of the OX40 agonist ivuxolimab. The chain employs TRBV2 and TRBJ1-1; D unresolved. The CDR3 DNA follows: TGTGCCAGTCCCACCGGCGGTGAAGCTTTCTTT. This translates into CASPTGGEAFF.